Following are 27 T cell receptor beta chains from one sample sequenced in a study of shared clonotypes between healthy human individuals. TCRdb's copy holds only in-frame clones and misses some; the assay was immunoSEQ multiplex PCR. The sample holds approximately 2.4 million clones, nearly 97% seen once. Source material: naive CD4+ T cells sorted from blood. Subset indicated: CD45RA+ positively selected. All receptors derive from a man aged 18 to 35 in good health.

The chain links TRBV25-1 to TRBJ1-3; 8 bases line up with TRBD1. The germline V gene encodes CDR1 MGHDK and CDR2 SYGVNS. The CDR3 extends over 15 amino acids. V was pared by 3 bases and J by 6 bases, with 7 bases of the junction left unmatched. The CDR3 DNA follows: TGTGCCAGCAGTGACGACAGGGGTACTGTAAACACCATATATTTT. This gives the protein CASSDDRGTVNTIYF.

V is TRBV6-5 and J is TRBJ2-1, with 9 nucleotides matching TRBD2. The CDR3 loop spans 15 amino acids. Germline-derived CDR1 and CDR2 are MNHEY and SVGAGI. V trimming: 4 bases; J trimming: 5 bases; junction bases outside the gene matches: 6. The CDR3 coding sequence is TGTGCCAGCAGTTCCGGTCGCGGGAGGGACAATGAGCAGTTCTTC. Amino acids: CASSSGRGRDNEQFF.

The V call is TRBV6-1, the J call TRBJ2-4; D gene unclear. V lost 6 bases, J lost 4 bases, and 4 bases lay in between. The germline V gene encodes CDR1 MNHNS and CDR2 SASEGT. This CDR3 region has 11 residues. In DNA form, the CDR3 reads TGTGCCAGCAGCCAGAAAAACATTCAGTACTTC. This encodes CASSQKNIQYF.

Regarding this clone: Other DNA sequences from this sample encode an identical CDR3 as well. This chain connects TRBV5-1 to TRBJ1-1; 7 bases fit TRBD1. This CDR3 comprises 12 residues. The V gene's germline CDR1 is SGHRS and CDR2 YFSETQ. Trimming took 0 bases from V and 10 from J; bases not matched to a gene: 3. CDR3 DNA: TGCGCCAGCAGCTTGGGACAGGGAGGAGCTTTCTTT. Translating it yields CASSLGQGGAFF.

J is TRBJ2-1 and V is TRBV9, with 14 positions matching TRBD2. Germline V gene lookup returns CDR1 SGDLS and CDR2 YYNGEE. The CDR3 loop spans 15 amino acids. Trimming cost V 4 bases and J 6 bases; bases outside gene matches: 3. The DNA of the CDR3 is TGTGCCAGCAGCCTCGGGACTAGCGGGGGCAATGAGCAGTTCTTC. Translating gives CASSLGTSGGNEQFF.

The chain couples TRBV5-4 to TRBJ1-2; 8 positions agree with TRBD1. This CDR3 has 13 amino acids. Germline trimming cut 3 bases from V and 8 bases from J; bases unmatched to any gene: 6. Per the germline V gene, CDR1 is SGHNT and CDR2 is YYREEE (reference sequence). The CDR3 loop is CASSSAGGWGYTF. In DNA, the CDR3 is TGTGCCAGCAGCTCGGCAGGGGGCTGGGGCTACACCTTC.

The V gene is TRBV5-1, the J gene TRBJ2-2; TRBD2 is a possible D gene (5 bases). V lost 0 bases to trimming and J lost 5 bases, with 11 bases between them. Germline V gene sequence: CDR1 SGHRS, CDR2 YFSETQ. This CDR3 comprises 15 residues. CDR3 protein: CASSLASGYTGELFF. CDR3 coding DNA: TGCGCCAGCAGCTTGGCCTCGGGGTATACCGGGGAGCTGTTTTTT.

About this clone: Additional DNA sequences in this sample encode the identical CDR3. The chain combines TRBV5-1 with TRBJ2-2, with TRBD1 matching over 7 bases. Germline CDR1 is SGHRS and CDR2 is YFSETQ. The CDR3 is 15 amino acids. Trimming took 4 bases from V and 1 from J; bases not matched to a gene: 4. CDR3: CASSLGQLNTGELFF. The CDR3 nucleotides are TGCGCCAGCAGCCTGGGACAGTTGAACACCGGGGAGCTGTTTTTT.

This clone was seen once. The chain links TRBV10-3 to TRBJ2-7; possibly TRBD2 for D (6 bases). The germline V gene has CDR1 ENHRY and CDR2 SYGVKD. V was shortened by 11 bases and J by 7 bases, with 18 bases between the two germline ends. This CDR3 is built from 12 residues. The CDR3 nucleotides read TGTGCCGGAGGACCGTCTGGGGGGGAGCAGTACTTC. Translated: CAGGPSGGEQYF.

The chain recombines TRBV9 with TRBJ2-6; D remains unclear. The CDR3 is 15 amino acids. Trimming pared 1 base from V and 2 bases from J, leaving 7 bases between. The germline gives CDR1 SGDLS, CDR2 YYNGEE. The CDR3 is CASSVNRPGANVLTF. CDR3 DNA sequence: TGTGCCAGCAGCGTAAACCGGCCTGGGGCCAACGTCCTGACTTTC.

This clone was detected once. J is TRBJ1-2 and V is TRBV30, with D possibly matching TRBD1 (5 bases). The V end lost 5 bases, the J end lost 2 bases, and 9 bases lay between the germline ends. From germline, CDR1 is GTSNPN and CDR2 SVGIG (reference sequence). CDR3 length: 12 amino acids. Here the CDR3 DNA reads TGTGCCTGGGCGGGGGTGAACTATGGCTACACCTTC. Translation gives CAWAGVNYGYTF.

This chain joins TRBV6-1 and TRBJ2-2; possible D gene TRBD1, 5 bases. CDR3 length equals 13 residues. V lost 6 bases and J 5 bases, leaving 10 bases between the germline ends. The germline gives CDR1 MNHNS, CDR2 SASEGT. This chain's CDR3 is CASREQATGELFF. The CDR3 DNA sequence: TGTGCCAGCAGGGAACAGGCAACCGGGGAGCTGTTTTTT.

The CDR3 sequence: CASSQDLGYSNEKLFF. For the CDR3, the DNA is TGTGCCAGCAGCCAAGATCTGGGGTACTCTAATGAAAAACTGTTTTTT. This chain joins TRBV4-2 and TRBJ1-4; no clear D gene. The CDR3 length is 16 residues. V lost 0 bases to trimming and J lost 3 bases, with 11 bases between them. The germline gives CDR1 LGHNA, CDR2 YNFKEQ.

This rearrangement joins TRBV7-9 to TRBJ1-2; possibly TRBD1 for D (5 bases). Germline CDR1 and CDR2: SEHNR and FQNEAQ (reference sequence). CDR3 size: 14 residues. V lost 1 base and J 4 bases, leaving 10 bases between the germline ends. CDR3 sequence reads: CASSLGQLGYGYTF. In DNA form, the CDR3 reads TGTGCCAGCAGCTTAGGACAGTTGGGCTATGGCTACACCTTC.

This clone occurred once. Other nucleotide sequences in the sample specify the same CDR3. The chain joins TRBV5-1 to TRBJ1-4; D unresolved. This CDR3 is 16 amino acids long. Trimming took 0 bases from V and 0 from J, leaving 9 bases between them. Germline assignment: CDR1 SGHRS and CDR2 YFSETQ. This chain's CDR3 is CASSLGGVATNEKLFF. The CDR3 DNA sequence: TGCGCCAGCAGCTTGGGAGGAGTAGCAACTAATGAAAAACTGTTTTTT.

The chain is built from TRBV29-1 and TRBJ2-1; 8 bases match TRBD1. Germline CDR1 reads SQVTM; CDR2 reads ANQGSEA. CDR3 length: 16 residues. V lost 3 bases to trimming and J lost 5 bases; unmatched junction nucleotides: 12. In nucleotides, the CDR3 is TGCAGCGTTGAGGGCACACAGGGGGTATCAAACAATGAGCAGTTCTTC. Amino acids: CSVEGTQGVSNNEQFF.

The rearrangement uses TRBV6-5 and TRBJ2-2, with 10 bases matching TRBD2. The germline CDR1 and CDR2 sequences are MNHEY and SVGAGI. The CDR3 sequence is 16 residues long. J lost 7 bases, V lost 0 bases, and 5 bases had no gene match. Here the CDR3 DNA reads TGTGCCAGCAGTTACTCGTTAGCGGGAGGCCTCGGGGAGCTGTTTTTT. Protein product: CASSYSLAGGLGELFF.

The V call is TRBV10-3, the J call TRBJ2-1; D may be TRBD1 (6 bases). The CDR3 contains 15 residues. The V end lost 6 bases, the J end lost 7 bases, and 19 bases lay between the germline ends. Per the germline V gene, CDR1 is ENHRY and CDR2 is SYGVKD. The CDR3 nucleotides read TGTGCCATCAGCCCACAGGGAACTATGGGGAATGAGCAGTTCTTC. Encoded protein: CAISPQGTMGNEQFF.

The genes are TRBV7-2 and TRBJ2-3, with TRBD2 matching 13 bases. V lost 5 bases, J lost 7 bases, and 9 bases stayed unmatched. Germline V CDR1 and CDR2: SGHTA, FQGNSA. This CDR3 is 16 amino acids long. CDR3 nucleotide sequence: TGTGCCAGCAGCATAACCGGGACTAGCGGGGTTAATACGCAGTATTTT. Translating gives CASSITGTSGVNTQYF.

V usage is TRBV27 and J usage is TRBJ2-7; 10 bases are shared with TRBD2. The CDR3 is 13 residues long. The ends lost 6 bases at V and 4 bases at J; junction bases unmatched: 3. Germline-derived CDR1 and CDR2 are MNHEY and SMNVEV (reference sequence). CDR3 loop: CASRAGGQYEQYF. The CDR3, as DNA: TGTGCCAGCAGAGCGGGAGGGCAGTACGAGCAGTACTTC.

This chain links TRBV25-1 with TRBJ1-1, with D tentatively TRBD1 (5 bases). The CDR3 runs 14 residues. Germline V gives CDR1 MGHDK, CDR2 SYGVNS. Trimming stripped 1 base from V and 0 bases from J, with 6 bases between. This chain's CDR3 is CASSEWGMNTEAFF. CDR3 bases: TGTGCCAGCAGTGAATGGGGGATGAACACTGAAGCTTTCTTT.

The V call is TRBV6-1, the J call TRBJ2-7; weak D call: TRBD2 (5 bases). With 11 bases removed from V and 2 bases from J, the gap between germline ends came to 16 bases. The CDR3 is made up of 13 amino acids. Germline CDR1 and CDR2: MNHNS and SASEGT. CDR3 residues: CAADLHGTYEQYF. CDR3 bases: TGTGCCGCGGACCTACACGGGACCTACGAGCAGTACTTC.

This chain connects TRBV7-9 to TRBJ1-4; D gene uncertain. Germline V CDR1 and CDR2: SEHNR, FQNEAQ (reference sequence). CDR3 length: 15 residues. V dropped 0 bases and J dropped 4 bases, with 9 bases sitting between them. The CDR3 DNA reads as TGTGCCAGCAGCTTAGCACGGAACTATAATGAAAAACTGTTTTTT. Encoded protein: CASSLARNYNEKLFF.

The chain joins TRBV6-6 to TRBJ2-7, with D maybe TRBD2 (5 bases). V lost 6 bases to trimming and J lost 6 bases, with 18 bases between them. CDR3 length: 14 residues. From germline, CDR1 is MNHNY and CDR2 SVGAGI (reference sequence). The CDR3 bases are TGTGCCAGCAGCCTGGGTCCTACGAGGGTCGAGCAGTACTTC. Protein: CASSLGPTRVEQYF.

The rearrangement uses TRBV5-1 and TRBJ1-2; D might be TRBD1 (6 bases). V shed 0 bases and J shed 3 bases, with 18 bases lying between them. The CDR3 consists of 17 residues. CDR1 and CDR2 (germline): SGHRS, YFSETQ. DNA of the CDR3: TGCGCCAGCAGCTTGGGGTTAAGTGGACAGCAGTACTATGGCTACACCTTC. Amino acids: CASSLGLSGQQYYGYTF.

DNA for the CDR3: TGTGCCAGCACTTCCCACAGGGGTCCGGAGTCCCAGTACTTC. It specifies CASTSHRGPESQYF. The V call is TRBV6-1, the J call TRBJ2-5; 7 nucleotides agree with TRBD1. The CDR3 totals 14 residues. In germline, CDR1 is MNHNS, CDR2 SASEGT. J lost 9 bases, V lost 7 bases, and 14 bases had no gene match.

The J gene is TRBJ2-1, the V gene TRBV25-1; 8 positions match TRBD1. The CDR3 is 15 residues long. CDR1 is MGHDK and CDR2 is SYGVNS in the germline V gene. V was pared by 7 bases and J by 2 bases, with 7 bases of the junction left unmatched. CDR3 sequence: CASTRTGGPYNEQFF. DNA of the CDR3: TGTGCCAGCACCAGAACAGGGGGACCCTACAATGAGCAGTTCTTC.